This T cell receptor beta chain appears in the sequencing data of a study of blood T cell repertoires in COVID-19. Looking at the study overall: Specimens from acute and convalescent COVID-19 originated in the United States, Italy and Spain. Sample material is recorded as cDNA or gDNA derived from T cells, B-cell-depleted T cells, or PBMCs.

Assay used: immunoSEQ multiplex PCR; TCRdb lists only in-frame clones, some missing. Here the sample spans about 120,000 clones, about 79% being singletons. The V gene end was trimmed by 0 bases and the J gene end by 2 bases; junction bases not matched to a gene: 6. Germline V gives CDR1 SGHRS, CDR2 YFSETQ. CDR3 length: 18 amino acids. V is TRBV5-1 and J is TRBJ2-6; 9 bases match TRBD1. This TCR derives from a woman aged 80 or over with acute or convalescent COVID-19. The sample consisted of peripheral blood. The CDR3 DNA sequence: TGCGCCAGCAGCTTGGCACTTCGACAGGGGGCTGGGGCCAACGTCCTGACTTTC. Its translation is CASSLALRQGAGANVLTF. Full variable domain (rest looked up from reference TRBV5-1 and TRBJ2-6): KAGVTQTPRYLIKTRGQQVTLSCSPISGHRSVSWYQQTPGQGLQFLFEYFSETQRNKGNFPGRFSGRQFSNSRSEMNVSTLELGDSALYLCASSLALRQGAGANVLTFGAGSRLTVL.